This TCR beta chain was found in a study of T cells in Graves' hyperthyroidism and ophthalmopathy. Patients were excluded for uncontrolled infection, other autoimmune disease, pregnancy or lactation. Clinical symptoms, serum thyroxine and TRAb, thyroid ultrasound and orbital computed tomography were used for the diagnoses. Ten or more counts support this clonotype. This CDR3 comprises 17 residues. Germline CDR1 is DFQATT and CDR2 is SNEGSKA (reference sequence). The ends were cut back, 1 base at V and 0 bases at J, with 18 bases in the middle. Researchers amplified the TCR beta CDR3 regions from RNA transcripts. The TCR CDR3 first-round RT-PCR relied on the HTBI primer set. MiXCR was run by TCRdb on the multiplex PCR reads, yielding one entry per CDR3 protein. This repertoire shows hundreds of thousands of distinct CDR3 sequences, 13% to 15% found once; its top ten account for roughly 10%.

This sequence was found in a young woman with Graves' hyperthyroidism. Material for sequencing was blood. The chain is built from TRBV20-1 and TRBJ1-2; no definite D call. This chain's CDR3 is CSARAFDGQLANYGYTF. The CDR3 coding sequence is TGCAGTGCTAGAGCGTTCGACGGCCAGTTAGCTAACTATGGCTACACCTTC.